Each of the 5 T cell receptor beta chains below was sequenced from the same sample in a study of cytomegalovirus exposure and HLA in healthy donors. PCR amplification relied on 60 Vbeta primers (plus 13 Jbeta primers). TCRdb's table, derived via immunoSEQ multiplex PCR, lists solely in-frame clones and lacks some. Among around 180,000 clones, around 81% were seen once, and the ten largest hold about 1.8%. The sequenced material came from PBMCs. Receptors originate from a man between 18 and 35 years old in good health and CMV-seronegative.

The chain is built from TRBV19 and TRBJ2-7; 10 bases agree with TRBD1. The CDR3 is 14 amino acids. Germline CDR1 and CDR2: LNHDA and SQIVND (reference sequence). The ends lost 7 bases at V and 2 bases at J; junction bases unmatched: 5. Here the CDR3 reads CASKPGQGAYEQYF. Here the CDR3 DNA reads TGTGCCAGTAAACCAGGACAGGGGGCCTACGAGCAGTACTTC.

In DNA, the CDR3 is TGTGCCAGTGACCGACAGGGCAGCTCCTACGAGCAGTACTTC. This codes for CASDRQGSSYEQYF. The V gene is TRBV28, the J gene TRBJ2-5; 7 positions agree with TRBD1. The J call could be wrong; TRBJ2-7 is a better fit for the DNA end. Germline lookup yields CDR1 MDHEN and CDR2 SYDVKM. This CDR3 is built from 14 residues.

The chain uses TRBV5-6 and TRBJ2-7; 11 bases align to TRBD1. The CDR3 consists of 13 residues. The V gene end was trimmed by 4 bases and the J gene end by 5 bases; junction bases not matched to a gene: 2. Germline V gives CDR1 SGHDT, CDR2 YYEEEE. CDR3 in amino acids: CASSRTGGNEQYF. CDR3 nucleotides: TGTGCCAGCAGCCGGACAGGGGGCAACGAGCAGTACTTC.

Only a few counts were recorded for this clone. The V call is TRBV6-1, the J call TRBJ1-5, with D unresolved. Per the germline V gene, CDR1 is MNHNS and CDR2 is SASEGT. This CDR3 has 14 residues. Deletions cut 4 bases from V and 9 bases from J, with 16 bases between. The CDR3 region has the DNA TGTGCCAGCAGTGGGGCTTTAGGTTTCGGGCCCCAGCATTTT. Encoded protein: CASSGALGFGPQHF.

The rearrangement links TRBV20-1 to TRBJ1-4, with D unresolved. Deletions cut 6 bases from V and 5 bases from J, with 4 bases between. The CDR3 is 10 residues long. Germline loops: CDR1 DFQATT, CDR2 SNEGSKA (reference sequence). CDR3 bases: TGCAGTGCGCGGAATGAAAAACTGTTTTTT. This translates into CSARNEKLFF.